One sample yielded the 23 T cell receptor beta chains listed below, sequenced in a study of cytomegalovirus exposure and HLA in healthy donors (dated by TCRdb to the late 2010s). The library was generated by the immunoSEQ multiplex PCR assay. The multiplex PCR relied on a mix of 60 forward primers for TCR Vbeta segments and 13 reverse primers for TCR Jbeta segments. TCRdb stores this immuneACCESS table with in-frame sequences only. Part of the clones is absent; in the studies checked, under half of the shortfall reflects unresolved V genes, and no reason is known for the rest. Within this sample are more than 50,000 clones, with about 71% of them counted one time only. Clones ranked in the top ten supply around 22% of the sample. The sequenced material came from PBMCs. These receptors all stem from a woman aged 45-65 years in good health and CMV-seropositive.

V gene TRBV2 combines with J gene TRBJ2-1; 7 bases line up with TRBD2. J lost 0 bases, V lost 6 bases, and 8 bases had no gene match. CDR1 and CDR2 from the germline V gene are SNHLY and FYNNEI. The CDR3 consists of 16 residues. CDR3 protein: CASSALWTSSYNEQFF. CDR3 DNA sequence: TGTGCCAGCAGCGCCCTTTGGACTAGCTCCTACAATGAGCAGTTCTTC.

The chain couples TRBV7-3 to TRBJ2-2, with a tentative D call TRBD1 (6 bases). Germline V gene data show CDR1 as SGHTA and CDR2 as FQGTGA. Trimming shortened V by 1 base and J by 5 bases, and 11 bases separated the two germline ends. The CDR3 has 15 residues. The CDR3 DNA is TGTGCCAGCAGCTTAAAGATAGGGGGTACCGGGGAGCTGTTTTTT. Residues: CASSLKIGGTGELFF.

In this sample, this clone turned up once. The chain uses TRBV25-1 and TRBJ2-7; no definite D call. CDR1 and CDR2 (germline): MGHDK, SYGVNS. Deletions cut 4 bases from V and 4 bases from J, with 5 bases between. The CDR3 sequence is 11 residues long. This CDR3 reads CASSGVYEQYF. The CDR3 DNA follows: TGTGCCAGCAGTGGAGTTTACGAGCAGTACTTC.

Here the CDR3 reads CASSYGPQETQYF. The CDR3 DNA reads as TGCGCCAGCAGCTATGGCCCCCAAGAGACCCAGTACTTC. V is TRBV5-1 and J is TRBJ2-5; D unclear. The V end was cut by 3 bases, the J end by 1 base, with 7 bases between. CDR1 and CDR2 (germline): SGHRS, YFSETQ. The CDR3 consists of 13 residues.

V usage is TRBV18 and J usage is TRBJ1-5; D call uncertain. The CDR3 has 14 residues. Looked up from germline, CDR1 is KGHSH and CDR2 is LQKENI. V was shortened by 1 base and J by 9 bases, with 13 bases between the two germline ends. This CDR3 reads CASSPQTDLGPQHF. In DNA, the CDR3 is TGTGCCAGCTCACCACAAACAGATCTTGGGCCCCAGCATTTT.

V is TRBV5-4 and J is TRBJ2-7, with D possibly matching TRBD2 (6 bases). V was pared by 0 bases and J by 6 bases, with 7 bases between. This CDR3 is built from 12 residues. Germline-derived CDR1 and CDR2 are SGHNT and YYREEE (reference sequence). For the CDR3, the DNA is TGTGCCAGCAGCTTGGGGGGAGGCGAGCAGTACTTC. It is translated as CASSLGGGEQYF.

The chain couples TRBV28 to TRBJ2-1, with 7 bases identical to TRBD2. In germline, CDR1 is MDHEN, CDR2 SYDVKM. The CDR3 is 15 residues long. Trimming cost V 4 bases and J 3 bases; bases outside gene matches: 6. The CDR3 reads CASSSSGMGYNEQFF. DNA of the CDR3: TGTGCCAGCAGTTCGAGCGGGATGGGCTACAATGAGCAGTTCTTC.

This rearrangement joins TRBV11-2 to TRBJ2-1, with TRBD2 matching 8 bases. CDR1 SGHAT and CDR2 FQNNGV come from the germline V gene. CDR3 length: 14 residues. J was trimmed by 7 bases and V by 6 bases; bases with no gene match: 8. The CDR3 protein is CASSQTRGANEQFF. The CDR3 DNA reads TGTGCCAGCAGTCAAACGCGGGGGGCGAATGAGCAGTTCTTC.

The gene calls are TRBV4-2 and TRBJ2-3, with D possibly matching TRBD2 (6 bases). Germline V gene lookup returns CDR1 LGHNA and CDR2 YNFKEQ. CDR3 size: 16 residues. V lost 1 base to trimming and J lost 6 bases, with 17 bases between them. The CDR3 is CASSQAWGVGVDTQYF. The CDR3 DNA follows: TGTGCCAGCAGCCAAGCTTGGGGGGTAGGGGTGGATACGCAGTATTTT.

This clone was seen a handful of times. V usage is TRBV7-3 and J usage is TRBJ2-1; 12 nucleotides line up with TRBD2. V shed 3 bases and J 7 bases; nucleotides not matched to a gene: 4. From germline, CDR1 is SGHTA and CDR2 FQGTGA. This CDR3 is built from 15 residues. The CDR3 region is CASSLLAGGPNEQFF. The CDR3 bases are TGTGCCAGCAGCTTGCTAGCGGGGGGGCCGAATGAGCAGTTCTTC.

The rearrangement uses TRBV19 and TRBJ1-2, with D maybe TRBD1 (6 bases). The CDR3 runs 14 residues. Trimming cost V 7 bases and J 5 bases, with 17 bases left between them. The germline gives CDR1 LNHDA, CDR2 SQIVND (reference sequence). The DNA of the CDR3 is TGTGCCAGTACCCAGGGACAACGACTGTATGGCTACACCTTC. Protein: CASTQGQRLYGYTF.

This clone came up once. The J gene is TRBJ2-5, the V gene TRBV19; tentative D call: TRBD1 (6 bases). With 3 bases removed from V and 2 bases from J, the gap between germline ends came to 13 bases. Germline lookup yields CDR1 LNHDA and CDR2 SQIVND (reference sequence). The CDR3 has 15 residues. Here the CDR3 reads CASSIDRIAQETQYF. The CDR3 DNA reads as TGTGCCAGTAGTATTGACAGGATAGCTCAAGAGACCCAGTACTTC.

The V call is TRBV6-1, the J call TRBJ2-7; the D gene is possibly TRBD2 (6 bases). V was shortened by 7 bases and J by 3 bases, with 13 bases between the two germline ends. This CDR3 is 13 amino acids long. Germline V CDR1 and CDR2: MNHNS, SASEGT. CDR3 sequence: CASKASADYEQYF. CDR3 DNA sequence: TGTGCCAGCAAGGCTAGCGCCGACTACGAGCAGTACTTC.

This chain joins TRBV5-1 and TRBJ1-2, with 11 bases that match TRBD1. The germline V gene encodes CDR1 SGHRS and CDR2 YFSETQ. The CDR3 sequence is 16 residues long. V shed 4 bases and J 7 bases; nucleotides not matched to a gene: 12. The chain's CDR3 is CASSDGQGASPSGYTF. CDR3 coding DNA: TGCGCCAGCAGCGACGGACAGGGGGCGTCACCAAGTGGCTACACCTTC.

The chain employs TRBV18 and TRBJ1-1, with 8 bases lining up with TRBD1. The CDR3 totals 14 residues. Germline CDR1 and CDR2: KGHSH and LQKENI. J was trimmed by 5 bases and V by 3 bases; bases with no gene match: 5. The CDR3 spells CASSPQGARTEAFF. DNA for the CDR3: TGTGCCAGCTCACCCCAGGGGGCGCGGACTGAAGCTTTCTTT.

The CDR3 spells CASSSPAGGAHEQYF. The DNA of the CDR3 is TGTGCCAGCAGTTCGCCTGCGGGAGGGGCCCACGAGCAGTACTTC. The V call is TRBV28, the J call TRBJ2-7, with 9 bases lining up with TRBD2. There are 15 residues in the CDR3. V shed 4 bases and J 5 bases; nucleotides not matched to a gene: 9. Germline CDR1 MDHEN, CDR2 SYDVKM.

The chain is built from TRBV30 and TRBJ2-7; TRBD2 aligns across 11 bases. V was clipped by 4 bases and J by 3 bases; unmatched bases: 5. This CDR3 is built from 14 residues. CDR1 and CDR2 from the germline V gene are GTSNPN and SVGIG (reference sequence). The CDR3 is CAWKASGRIYEQYF. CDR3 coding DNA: TGTGCCTGGAAGGCTAGCGGGAGGATCTACGAGCAGTACTTC.

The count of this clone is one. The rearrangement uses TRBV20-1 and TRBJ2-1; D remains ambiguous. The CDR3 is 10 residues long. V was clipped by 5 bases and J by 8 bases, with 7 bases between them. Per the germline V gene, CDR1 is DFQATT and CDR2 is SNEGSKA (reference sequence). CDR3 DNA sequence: TGCAGTGCTGTAAGCGATGAGCAGTTCTTC. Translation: CSAVSDEQFF.

The CDR3 bases are TGTGCCAGCAGGCCCGGAGACTCTGGAAACACCATATATTTT. Translation: CASRPGDSGNTIYF. The rearrangement joins TRBV6-5 to TRBJ1-3; D uncertain. Germline V gene data show CDR1 as MNHEY and CDR2 as SVGAGI. The V and J ends lost 6 bases and 0 bases respectively, with 9 bases between them. This CDR3 is built from 14 residues.

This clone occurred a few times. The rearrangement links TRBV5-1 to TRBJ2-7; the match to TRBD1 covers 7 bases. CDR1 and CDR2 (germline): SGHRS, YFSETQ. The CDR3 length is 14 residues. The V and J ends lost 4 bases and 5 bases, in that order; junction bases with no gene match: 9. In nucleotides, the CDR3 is TGCGCCAGCAGCCCCCGACAGGGAGCGGACGAGCAGTACTTC. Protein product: CASSPRQGADEQYF.

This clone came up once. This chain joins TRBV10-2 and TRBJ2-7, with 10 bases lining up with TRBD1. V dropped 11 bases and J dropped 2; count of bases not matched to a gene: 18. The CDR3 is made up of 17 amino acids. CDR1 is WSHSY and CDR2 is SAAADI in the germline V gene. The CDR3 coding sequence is TGCGCCGGCATGCCGGGACAGGGGCACCTTACAGCCTACGAGCAGTACTTC. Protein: CAGMPGQGHLTAYEQYF.

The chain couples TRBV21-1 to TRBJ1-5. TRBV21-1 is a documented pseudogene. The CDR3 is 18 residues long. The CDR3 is CASSPWAGEGSGNQPQHF. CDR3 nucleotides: TGTGCCAGCAGCCCGTGGGCAGGGGAGGGTTCGGGCAATCAGCCCCAGCATTTT.

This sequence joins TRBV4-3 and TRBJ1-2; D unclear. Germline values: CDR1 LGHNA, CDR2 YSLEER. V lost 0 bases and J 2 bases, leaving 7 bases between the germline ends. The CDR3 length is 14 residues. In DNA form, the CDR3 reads TGCGCCAGCAGCCAAGATGCGGGGAACTATGGCTACACCTTC. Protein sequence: CASSQDAGNYGYTF.